This entry lists 12 T cell receptor beta chains sequenced from one sample in a study of CD8 T cells in Susac syndrome. Random hexamers served to reverse transcribe roughly 0.45 to 1 ug RNA. TCRdb redid the calling of the immunoSEQ multiplex PCR reads with MiXCR, one entry per CDR3 protein. The sample shows 100,000 to 150,000 distinct CDR3 sequences, more than 90% of them seen only once. The sequenced sample was CD8+ T cells from PBMCs. Receptor source: a human donor with Susac syndrome.

The V gene is TRBV13, the J gene TRBJ2-2, with D possibly TRBD2 on 5 matching bases. The CDR3 consists of 18 residues. Trimming removed 5 bases at V and 4 bases at J, with 23 bases between. Germline values: CDR1 PRHDT, CDR2 FYEKMQ (reference sequence). The CDR3 DNA sequence: TGTGCCAGCAGCCCAGCCGGGGTGGGAGAAAGGGTCACCGGGGAGCTGTTTTTT. Translating gives CASSPAGVGERVTGELFF.

The chain employs TRBV7-9 and TRBJ2-1; D unclear. V lost 3 bases and J 3 bases, leaving 12 bases between the germline ends. CDR1 and CDR2 (germline): SEHNR, FQNEAQ (reference sequence). The CDR3 contains 15 residues. The CDR3 sequence: CASSLGWAVYNEQFF. The CDR3, as DNA: TGTGCCAGCAGCTTGGGCTGGGCGGTCTACAATGAGCAGTTCTTC.

This clonotype was seen more than once but under ten times. The chain joins TRBV5-1 to TRBJ2-2; D possibly corresponds to TRBD1 (7 bases). CDR3 length: 15 residues. The V end lost 4 bases, the J end lost 5 bases, and 15 bases lay between the germline ends. CDR1 SGHRS and CDR2 YFSETQ come from the germline V gene. CDR3 sequence reads: CASSAIQGRTGELFF. CDR3 nucleotide sequence: TGCGCCAGCAGCGCAATACAGGGGAGGACCGGGGAGCTGTTTTTT.

This chain links TRBV4-1 with TRBJ2-7; the match to TRBD1 covers 8 bases. The CDR3 is 14 residues long. The germline CDR1 and CDR2 sequences are MGHRA and YSYEKL. J was trimmed by 5 bases and V by 4 bases; bases with no gene match: 7. This chain's CDR3 is CASSRTGGDNEQYF. The CDR3 nucleotides read TGCGCCAGCAGCCGAACAGGGGGTGACAACGAGCAGTACTTC.

In DNA form, the CDR3 reads TGTGCCTGGAGTGACCTAGCGGGCTCCTACAATGAGCAGTTCTTC. This encodes CAWSDLAGSYNEQFF. The chain carries TRBV30 and TRBJ2-1; 8 bases map to TRBD2. The length of the CDR3 is 15 residues. Germline CDR1 reads GTSNPN; CDR2 reads SVGIG (reference sequence). Unmatched junction bases numbered 2, after V lost 1 base and J lost 0 bases.

J is TRBJ2-1 and V is TRBV9; possible D gene TRBD1, 5 bases. The V end lost 4 bases, the J end lost 8 bases, and 16 bases lay between the germline ends. CDR1 SGDLS and CDR2 YYNGEE come from the germline V gene. The CDR3 covers 14 residues. The CDR3 DNA follows: TGTGCCAGCAGCCCCAATCGGGTAGGGGATGAGCAGTTCTTC. This translates into CASSPNRVGDEQFF.

This chain connects TRBV25-1 to TRBJ2-2; D unresolved. The CDR3 consists of 14 residues. Germline CDR1 and CDR2: MGHDK and SYGVNS. Trimming pared 5 bases from V and 8 bases from J, leaving 15 bases between. CDR3 amino acids: CASSPDLVDGELFF. Here the CDR3 DNA reads TGTGCCAGCAGTCCCGACTTGGTTGATGGGGAGCTGTTTTTT.

The gene calls are TRBV5-5 and TRBJ1-2, with 10 bases matching TRBD1. Germline values: CDR1 SGHKS, CDR2 YYEKEE (reference sequence). The CDR3 extends over 15 amino acids. V lost 4 bases to trimming and J lost 1 base; unmatched junction nucleotides: 4. This CDR3 is CASSQGTGVNYGYTF. CDR3 in DNA: TGTGCCAGCAGCCAAGGGACAGGGGTTAACTATGGCTACACCTTC.

The rearrangement uses TRBV7-8 and TRBJ2-3; no clear D. Trimming took off 8 bases at V and 6 bases at J, with 12 bases between the two ends. Germline lookup yields CDR1 SGHVS and CDR2 FQNEAQ. The CDR3 sequence is 12 residues long. The DNA for the CDR3 is TGTGCCAGCTCAAAACCCAGGGATACGCAGTATTTT. Translating it yields CASSKPRDTQYF.

This chain uses TRBV4-1 with TRBJ2-1, with 8 positions matching TRBD2. Germline CDR1 is MGHRA and CDR2 is YSYEKL. J gave up 8 bases and V 2 bases, and 11 bases lay outside the gene matches. The CDR3 sequence is 16 residues long. CDR3 sequence: CASSQPVGTSNDEQFF. CDR3 DNA sequence: TGCGCCAGCAGCCAACCGGTAGGGACTAGTAACGATGAGCAGTTCTTC.

The genes are TRBV6-5 and TRBJ1-1; no clear D. V was shortened by 10 bases and J by 0 bases, with 15 bases between the two germline ends. The CDR3 has 14 amino acids. Germline assignment: CDR1 MNHEY and CDR2 SVGAGI. In DNA form, the CDR3 reads TGTGCCACTTCCCCCGGACGGCTGAACACTGAAGCTTTCTTT. The encoded protein is CATSPGRLNTEAFF.

As DNA, the CDR3 is TGTGCCAGCAGCCAAGAAGGATCGTGGAACACTGAAGCTTTCTTT. As protein: CASSQEGSWNTEAFF. V and J are TRBV3-1 and TRBJ1-1; D gene unclear. The CDR3 is 15 amino acids. V lost 0 bases and J 1 base, leaving 9 bases between the germline ends. The germline V gene encodes CDR1 LGHDT and CDR2 YNNKEL (reference sequence).